This TCR beta chain was recorded in a study of identical twins. One entry per CDR3 protein, called by TCRdb with MiXCR from the 5' RACE reads. The sample carries 700,000 or so distinct CDR3 sequences, 8.5% to 9% recorded once. This clonotype occurred a few times. As yet, its antigen is unknown. The study's findings and limits: High-abundance cord blood beta clonotypes had fewer insertions; memory repertoires showed none.

The V end was cut by 6 bases, the J end by 7 bases, with 12 bases between. Germline loops: CDR1 MDHEN, CDR2 SYDVKM. This CDR3 spans 12 amino acids. Separately, the same data were catalogued under a study of yellow fever vaccine responses in identical twins.

The material sequenced was PBMCs. The source is a woman younger than 35 in good health. The V gene is TRBV28, the J gene TRBJ1-2; no clear D gene. The CDR3 is CASRNFSLGYTF. CDR3 nucleotide sequence: TGTGCCAGCAGGAACTTTTCGCTTGGCTACACCTTC.